This is a list of T cell receptor beta chains from one sample in a study of blood T cells in healthy people across ages. TCRdb used MiXCR to reprocess the 5' RACE reads, holding one entry per CDR3 protein. The table shows under 2,000,000 distinct CDR3 sequences, with just under 50% occurring only once. The sequenced material came from blood. Every receptor here comes from a woman aged 40-49 years in good health. The CDR3 runs from the conserved cysteine through the conserved F or W. D genes are given only for firm matches. Only some rows state a clone size, as once, few, many or a class for expanded clones.

D gene: TRBD2; clone size: NA; V gene: TRBV28; J gene: TRBJ2-3; CDR3 DNA: TGTGCCAGCAGTTCCGGGGGGGGGCCTGGCATGGCAGATACGCAGTATTTT; CDR3 protein: CASSSGGGPGMADTQYF
D gene: NA; clone size: few; V gene: TRBV7-2; J gene: TRBJ2-5; CDR3 DNA: TGTGCCAGCAGCTCAACTAGTTTAGAGACCCAGTACTTC; CDR3 protein: CASSSTSLETQYF
D gene: TRBD1; clone size: NA; V gene: TRBV6-5; J gene: TRBJ1-1; CDR3 DNA: TGTGCCAGCAGAACCTCAGGGGGCACTGAAGCTTTCTTT; CDR3 protein: CASRTSGGTEAFF
D gene: NA; clone size: NA; V gene: TRBV7-6; J gene: TRBJ2-3; CDR3 DNA: TGTGCCAGCAGCCCCCATCCGGGTACGCAGTATTTT; CDR3 protein: CASSPHPGTQYF
D gene: NA; clone size: NA; V gene: TRBV12-3/TRBV12-4; J gene: TRBJ2-7; CDR3 DNA: TGTGCCAGCAGTTCCCGCACACGGTATTATGGCGAGCAGTACTTC; CDR3 protein: CASSSRTRYYGEQYF
D gene: NA; clone size: NA; V gene: TRBV9; J gene: TRBJ2-4; CDR3 DNA: TGTGCCAGCAGCGTAGGAAGAGGACTAGCCAAAAACATTCAGTACTTC; CDR3 protein: CASSVGRGLAKNIQYF
D gene: NA; clone size: NA; V gene: TRBV4-1; J gene: TRBJ2-7; CDR3 DNA: TGCGCCAGCAGCCAAAAAGGCCCCAGCAGGGACGAGCAGTACTTC; CDR3 protein: CASSQKGPSRDEQYF
D gene: TRBD2; clone size: NA; V gene: TRBV4-2; J gene: TRBJ2-1; CDR3 DNA: TGTGCCAGCAGCTCCCGGGTAGCGGGGGGGTCGAATGAGCAGTTCTTC; CDR3 protein: CASSSRVAGGSNEQFF
D gene: NA; clone size: NA; V gene: TRBV10-3; J gene: TRBJ2-5; CDR3 DNA: TGTGCCATCAGTGAGTTCGGACTCGAAAAGACCCAGTACTTC; CDR3 protein: CAISEFGLEKTQYF
D gene: NA; clone size: NA; V gene: TRBV21-1; J gene: TRBJ2-5; CDR3 DNA: TGTGCCAGCAGCATTCGGGGACTAGCGGCGATCCAAGAGACCCAGTACTTC; CDR3 protein: CASSIRGLAAIQETQYF
D gene: NA; clone size: few; V gene: TRBV6-5; J gene: TRBJ1-1; CDR3 DNA: TGTGCCAGCAGTTCCAGGAAAACTGAAGCTTTCTTT; CDR3 protein: CASSSRKTEAFF
D gene: TRBD1; clone size: few; V gene: TRBV4-3; J gene: TRBJ1-2; CDR3 DNA: TGCGCCAGCAGCCTAGACAGGGGGCTGATCTATGGCTACACCTTC; CDR3 protein: CASSLDRGLIYGYTF
D gene: TRBD1; clone size: NA; V gene: TRBV12-3/TRBV12-4; J gene: TRBJ2-3; CDR3 DNA: TGTGCCAGCAGTTGGGGACAGGGGAAGACAGATACGCAGTATTTT; CDR3 protein: CASSWGQGKTDTQYF
D gene: NA; clone size: NA; V gene: TRBV20-1; J gene: TRBJ2-4; CDR3 DNA: TGCAGTGCTAGAGATTTTAAAGGGCCCAAGCTTGAGGAGCAGTACTTC; CDR3 protein: CSARDFKGPKLEEQYF
D gene: NA; clone size: NA; V gene: TRBV6-2/TRBV6-3; J gene: TRBJ2-7; CDR3 DNA: TGTGCCAGCAGCCTCCCACCCCGGAGTTATTCCTACGAGCAGTACTTC; CDR3 protein: CASSLPPRSYSYEQYF
D gene: NA; clone size: NA; V gene: TRBV7-2; J gene: TRBJ2-3; CDR3 DNA: TGTGCCAGCCTGCGAGCGGGCACAGATACGCAGTATTTT; CDR3 protein: CASLRAGTDTQYF
D gene: TRBD1; clone size: NA; V gene: TRBV7-9; J gene: TRBJ1-5; CDR3 DNA: TGTGCCAGCAGCTCCGGCGCCACAGGGGGATCTCAGCCCCAGCATTTT; CDR3 protein: CASSSGATGGSQPQHF